This T cell receptor (beta chain) was obtained from a study of control samples from healthy donors and cancer patients. CDR1 is LGHDT and CDR2 is YNNKEL in the germline V gene (reference sequence). CDR3 length: 14 residues. V gave up 1 base and J gave up 2 bases, with 8 bases separating them. Some clones are missing from TCRdb's copy, which holds only in-frame ones; the method was immunoSEQ multiplex PCR. The table records more than 100,000 clones, about 87% of them present only once. The rearrangement uses TRBV3-1 (or the pseudogene TRBV3-2) and TRBJ1-1; D not resolved. The receptor was derived from a man aged 40-49 years in good health. The sample consisted of blood. The CDR3 nucleotides read TGTGCCAGCAGCCAAGGCGGGGAAAACACTGAAGCTTTCTTT. It encodes CASSQGGENTEAFF.